This TCR beta chain is from a study of Graves' ophthalmopathy and Graves' hyperthyroidism. Germline V CDR1 and CDR2: ENHRY, SYGVKD. Trimming stripped 4 bases from V and 3 bases from J, with 9 bases between. This CDR3 region has 13 residues. Amplification from RNA transcripts yielded the TCR beta CDR3 regions. RT-PCR in the first round used HTBI primers; a second-round multiplex PCR followed. TCRdb re-called the multiplex PCR reads through MiXCR, storing one row per CDR3 protein. The table includes around 520,000 distinct CDR3 sequences, 35% to 40% detected once. The sample comprised peripheral blood or thyroid tissue (not recorded which). The rearrangement joins TRBV10-3 to TRBJ1-2; D remains unclear. The origin of this receptor is an adult man with Graves' hyperthyroidism. The CDR3 protein is CAISARPDYGYTF. DNA of the CDR3: TGTGCCATCAGTGCCAGACCAGACTATGGCTACACCTTC.